This T cell receptor beta chain was sequenced during a study of blood T cell repertoires in COVID-19. Looking at the study overall: Both acute and convalescent COVID-19 samples were obtained from the United States, Italy and Spain.

As handled by the study authors: Amplification with reference gene primers provided the estimates of nucleated cell counts. Here immunoSEQ multiplex PCR was the method, and the copy in TCRdb shows in-frame clones only, minus some. V and J calls plus clone size are reproduced from that table; the DNA served to infer D and trimming. The sample lists roughly 250,000 clones; around 89% were seen once. This CDR3 is built from 17 residues. The ends lost 0 bases at V and 0 bases at J; junction bases unmatched: 7. CDR1 is MNHEY, CDR2 SVGEGT, per germline. The genes are TRBV6-2 or TRBV6-3 and TRBJ2-7; 8 positions agree with TRBD2. The receptor was derived from a middle-aged woman with acute or convalescent COVID-19. The specimen was peripheral blood. In nucleotides, the CDR3 is TGTGCCAGCAGTTACTCGACTCTGACTAGCGACTCCTACGAGCAGTACGTC. Translated, it gives CASSYSTLTSDSYEQYV.